This is a list of T cell receptor beta chains from one sample in a study of OX40 agonist ivuxolimab in advanced cancers. Sequencing was performed with immunoSEQ multiplex PCR; in TCRdb, only in-frame clones are kept and a portion is missing. The sample has roughly 53,000 clones, about 85% seen once. The input for sequencing was CD4+ or CD8+ T cells sorted from blood, taken in a trial of the OX40 agonist ivuxolimab. These receptors were collected from an adult with an advanced solid tumor such as melanoma, head and neck, liver or kidney cancer. The CDR3 runs from the conserved cysteine through the conserved F or W. Fields, in order: clone size, J gene, D gene, V gene, CDR3 DNA, CDR3 protein. The D gene is left open where the match is weak. For some rows the clone size is stated as once, few or many, or as a class when expanded; others skip it.

.,TRBJ2-2,TRBD1,TRBV11-2,TGTGCCAGCAGCTTGGACAGGGCCACCGGGGAGCTGTTTTTT,CASSLDRATGELFF
.,TRBJ2-3,TRBD2,TRBV28,TGTGCCAGCTCTACCGCGGGACTAGCGGGAGGGGCCACAGATACGCAGTATTTT,CASSTAGLAGGATDTQYF
.,TRBJ2-3,TRBD2,TRBV4-2,TGTGCCAGCAGCCAAGAACTAGCGGGATCCTCAGATACGCAGTATTTT,CASSQELAGSSDTQYF
.,TRBJ2-2,TRBD2,TRBV10-3,TGTGCCATCAGTGCGGGGGGGGCCGACACCGGGGAGCTGTTTTTT,CAISAGGADTGELFF
.,TRBJ1-2,TRBD1,TRBV11-2,TGTGCCAGCAGCCCTGCAGGGGGGAACTATGGCTACACCTTC,CASSPAGGNYGYTF
.,TRBJ2-1,.,TRBV27,TGTGCCAGCAGCCAGCCATGGCCACAATACAATGAGCAGTTCTTC,CASSQPWPQYNEQFF
.,TRBJ2-1,.,TRBV15,TGTGCCACCAGCCGAAGGGTCGGGAGTGGAAATGAGCAGTTCTTC,CATSRRVGSGNEQFF
.,TRBJ2-7,TRBD1,TRBV11-3,TGTGCCAGCAGCATTGGACAGGGTTACGAGCAGTACTTC,CASSIGQGYEQYF
.,TRBJ2-7,TRBD2,TRBV5-1,TGCGCCAGCAGCTTGAATCGGGGGGGACCCTACGAGCAGTACTTC,CASSLNRGGPYEQYF
.,TRBJ2-5,.,TRBV2,TGTGCCAGCTCGCTAGAGACCCAGTACTTC,CASSLETQYF
.,TRBJ1-1,.,TRBV18,TGTGCCAGCTCACCAAAGTCAGGGATTACTGAAGCTTTCTTT,CASSPKSGITEAFF
.,TRBJ2-7,TRBD2,TRBV19,TGTGCCAGTAGTATAGCGGGGGGCTCCTACGAGCAGTACTTC,CASSIAGGSYEQYF
.,TRBJ1-1,.,TRBV5-1,TGCGCCAGCAGCTCTCGAGGGGAAACTGAAGCTTTCTTT,CASSSRGETEAFF
.,TRBJ2-7,TRBD2,TRBV15,TGTGCCACCAGCAGAGATCGTCTTAGCGGGAGGAGGTACGAGCAGTACTTC,CATSRDRLSGRRYEQYF
.,TRBJ1-1,.,TRBV5-1,TGCGCCAGCAGCTTGGGGCTGACAGCGTTGGACACTGAAGCTTTCTTT,CASSLGLTALDTEAFF
.,TRBJ1-5,.,TRBV6-4,TGTGCCATCAGTGAGGGGCAGAATAGCAATCAGCCCCAGCATTTT,CAISEGQNSNQPQHF
.,TRBJ1-4,TRBD1,TRBV9,TGTGCCAGCAGCGATGAGGGACAGCAAAATGAAAAACTGTTTTTT,CASSDEGQQNEKLFF
.,TRBJ1-4,.,TRBV29-1,TGCAGCGTTGTCGGGACAACTAATGAAAAACTGTTTTTT,CSVVGTTNEKLFF
.,TRBJ2-1,.,TRBV5-1,TGCGCCAGCGCCCTGGAGCCAGCCTCCTACAATGAGCAGTTCTTC,CASALEPASYNEQFF
few,TRBJ2-7,TRBD2,TRBV4-2,TGTGCCAGCAGCCAGGCCACGGGACTAGCGGACTACGAGCAGTACTTC,CASSQATGLADYEQYF
.,TRBJ1-1,TRBD1,TRBV7-9,TGTGCCAGCAGCCGGGACAGGGGAGGAACTGAAGCTTTCTTT,CASSRDRGGTEAFF
once,TRBJ1-1,TRBD1,TRBV7-3,TGTGCCAGCAGCTTAGGGGGAACGACAGGGAATGAAGCTTTCTTT,CASSLGGTTGNEAFF
.,TRBJ2-7,.,TRBV10-1,TGCGCCAGCAGTGCTCAGGGCTACCACGAGCAGTACTTC,CASSAQGYHEQYF
.,TRBJ1-3,.,TRBV30,TGTGCCTGGAGCTGGCTGAGATCTGGAAACACCATATATTTT,CAWSWLRSGNTIYF
.,TRBJ2-3,TRBD2,TRBV6-5,TGTGCCAGCAGTTACGGGCGGGAGCCCCCGGATACGCAGTATTTT,CASSYGREPPDTQYF
.,TRBJ2-2,TRBD1,TRBV5-4,TGTGCCAGCAGCCCTGGGACAGGGGCGAACACCGGGGAGCTGTTTTTT,CASSPGTGANTGELFF
.,TRBJ2-1,TRBD1,TRBV5-5,TGTGCCAGCAGCCCCTCCGGGACAGGGGCTGGAGGCGGAGGCTACAATGAGCAGTTCTTC,CASSPSGTGAGGGGYNEQFF
.,TRBJ1-1,.,TRBV7-3,TGTGCCAGCAGCTTATCCAGCATGAACACTGAAGCTTTCTTT,CASSLSSMNTEAFF
.,TRBJ2-6,.,TRBV5-4,TGTGCCAGCAGCTTACCGGGCGCTAACTCTGGGGCCAACGTCCTGACTTTC,CASSLPGANSGANVLTF
.,TRBJ2-2,.,TRBV14,TGTGCCAGCAGTCCCCTAGGGGGAGCGAACACCGGGGAGCTGTTTTTT,CASSPLGGANTGELFF
once,TRBJ1-2,.,TRBV21-1,TGTGCCAGCAGCAAAGCGCCAAACCTCGTCGACTATGGCTACACCTTC,CASSKAPNLVDYGYTF
.,TRBJ2-3,TRBD1,TRBV6-5,TGTGCCAGCAGCTGGGACAGGGGGCCCGCAGATACGCAGTATTTT,CASSWDRGPADTQYF
.,TRBJ1-3,.,TRBV2,TGTGCCGGTGGACGGGTCTCTGGAAACACCATATATTTT,CAGGRVSGNTIYF
.,TRBJ2-1,TRBD2,TRBV10-2,TGCGCCAGCAGTGCAACGGGACTAGAGCAGTTCTTC,CASSATGLEQFF
.,TRBJ1-2,.,TRBV20-1,TGCAGTGCTCTTGAGTCAGGCTACACCTTC,CSALESGYTF
.,TRBJ1-1,.,TRBV7-2,TGTGCCAGCAGTCCTGGGGCAGGACGGACTGAAGCTTTCTTT,CASSPGAGRTEAFF
.,TRBJ2-3,.,TRBV5-1,TGCGCCAGCAGTCAAGAAGGGCAGGGTCGCGATACGCAGTATTTT,CASSQEGQGRDTQYF
.,TRBJ2-5,TRBD1,TRBV7-2,TGTGCCAGCAGCATAGGACAGGGTGTGACAGAGACCCAGTACTTC,CASSIGQGVTETQYF
.,TRBJ2-7,TRBD2,TRBV11-3,TGTGCCAGCAGCCCGCGACTAGCGGCGGGCGAGCAGTACTTC,CASSPRLAAGEQYF
once,TRBJ2-1,TRBD2,TRBV27,TGTGCCAGCAGTTTTGGAAGCGGGGGCTCCTACAATGAGCAGTTCTTC,CASSFGSGGSYNEQFF
.,TRBJ2-3,.,TRBV11-3,TGTGCCAGCAGCGGCGGTGGAGCTAGCACAGATACGCAGTATTTT,CASSGGGASTDTQYF
.,TRBJ1-1,.,TRBV11-2,TGTGCCAGCAGCGTCGTTGGCACTGAAGCTTTCTTT,CASSVVGTEAFF
.,TRBJ2-4,.,TRBV6-4,TGTGCCAGCAGTCCCGGCCTCGAAAACATTCAGTACTTC,CASSPGLENIQYF
once,TRBJ2-1,.,TRBV7-9,TGTGCCAGCAGCCCACAGGGGAGCGGGAACTCCAATGAGCAGTTCTTC,CASSPQGSGNSNEQFF